This T cell receptor beta chain came from a study of blood T cell repertoires in COVID-19. Study summary: COVID-19 samples from acute and convalescent phases originated in the United States, Italy and Spain.

This table comes from immunoSEQ multiplex PCR, and its TCRdb copy is limited to in-frame clones, with some not included. The sample holds a few hundred thousand clones; around nine tenths are singletons and the top ten take 1%. The CDR3 is 14 residues long. Germline V gives CDR1 MNHEY, CDR2 SVGAGI. V dropped 6 bases and J dropped 5 bases, with 13 bases sitting between them. The chain has TRBV6-5 and TRBJ2-2; D is unresolved. This TCR was recovered from a man aged 50-59 years with active or convalescent COVID-19. The specimen was peripheral blood. The CDR3 sequence: CASSLMRETGELFF. CDR3 nucleotide sequence: TGTGCCAGCAGCCTGATGAGAGAAACCGGGGAGCTGTTTTTT.